The following is a TCR beta chain sequence with its context. This sample is drawn from a study of T cell changes during pregnancy in multiple sclerosis. Sequencing used immunoSEQ multiplex PCR; TCRdb keeps in-frame clones, though not all of them. This repertoire shows 25,000 to 35,000 clones, about 91% found once; its top ten account for 4.8%. This specimen consisted of peripheral blood, obtained in the first trimester of pregnancy. This clonotype was obtained from a female donor in good health, enrolled as a control in a pregnancy study.

CDR3 loop: CASSPGTTYEQYF. CDR3 coding DNA: TGTGCCAGCAGCCCGGGAACTACCTACGAGCAGTACTTC. This chain joins TRBV4-2 and TRBJ2-7; a weak D match, TRBD2 (5 bases). Germline CDR1 LGHNA, CDR2 YNFKEQ. Trimming took 4 bases from V and 2 from J, leaving 9 bases between them. The length of the CDR3 is 13 residues.